These T cell receptor beta chains were read from a single sample in a study of Tregs in tolerant kidney transplant recipients. Using immunoSEQ multiplex PCR, the repertoire was profiled, and TCRdb retains in-frame clones only, with some absent. Of fewer than 20,000 clones listed, about 53% are singletons. For these receptors, no antigen is known. This sample comprised CD4+ T cells from blood cultured with allogeneic cells, obtained before the transplant. The receptors were gathered from a human patient who received a combined kidney and bone marrow transplant. Both conserved end residues are part of each CDR3. The order of the fields is J gene, D gene, V gene, clone size, CDR3 protein, CDR3 DNA. D genes are given only for firm matches. Size is stated for part of the rows, as once, few or many counts, or as a class when the clone is expanded.

j_gene: TRBJ1-2; d_gene: TRBD1; v_gene: TRBV5-1; abundance: NA; CDR3aa: CASSLGQGDGYTF; CDR3nt: TGCGCCAGCAGCTTGGGACAGGGAGATGGCTACACCTTC
j_gene: TRBJ1-1; d_gene: NA; v_gene: TRBV2; abundance: NA; CDR3aa: CAILVPSGGKSSTTEAFF; CDR3nt: TGTGCCATACTCGTTCCTTCGGGGGGCAAGAGTTCCACCACTGAAGCTTTCTTT
j_gene: TRBJ1-2; d_gene: NA; v_gene: TRBV11-2; abundance: NA; CDR3aa: CASSLDLRLEDYGYTF; CDR3nt: TGTGCCAGCAGCTTAGATCTTCGGTTGGAGGACTATGGCTACACCTTC
j_gene: TRBJ1-4; d_gene: NA; v_gene: TRBV7-9; abundance: NA; CDR3aa: CASSLRGREKLFF; CDR3nt: TGTGCCAGCAGCTTAAGAGGGCGGGAAAAACTGTTTTTT
j_gene: TRBJ2-5; d_gene: NA; v_gene: TRBV7-9; abundance: NA; CDR3aa: CASSPGGKGETQYF; CDR3nt: TGTGCCAGCTCTCCTGGGGGGAAAGGGGAGACCCAGTACTTC
j_gene: TRBJ2-7; d_gene: TRBD2; v_gene: TRBV2; abundance: once; CDR3aa: CASREREGNLEQYF; CDR3nt: TGTGCCAGCAGGGAGCGGGAGGGGAATCTCGAGCAGTACTTC
j_gene: TRBJ1-1; d_gene: NA; v_gene: TRBV7-9; abundance: NA; CDR3aa: CASSLDRANTEAFF; CDR3nt: TGTGCCAGCAGCTTAGACAGGGCGAACACTGAAGCTTTCTTT
j_gene: TRBJ1-2; d_gene: NA; v_gene: TRBV6-5; abundance: NA; CDR3aa: CASSLGGFPYGYTF; CDR3nt: TGTGCCAGCAGTTTAGGGGGTTTTCCCTATGGCTACACCTTC
j_gene: TRBJ2-5; d_gene: NA; v_gene: TRBV4-1; abundance: NA; CDR3aa: CASSQDTRFQETQYF; CDR3nt: TGCGCCAGCAGCCAAGATACGCGGTTTCAAGAGACCCAGTACTTC
j_gene: TRBJ2-1; d_gene: TRBD2; v_gene: TRBV6-6; abundance: NA; CDR3aa: CASSRREIVNNEQFF; CDR3nt: TGTGCCAGCAGTCGGCGGGAGATAGTCAACAATGAGCAGTTCTTC
j_gene: TRBJ2-2; d_gene: NA; v_gene: TRBV5-1; abundance: few; CDR3aa: CASHALRDTGELFF; CDR3nt: TGCGCCAGCCATGCCCTCAGGGACACCGGGGAGCTGTTTTTT
j_gene: TRBJ1-4; d_gene: TRBD1; v_gene: TRBV7-2; abundance: large; CDR3aa: CASSRQGGHNEKLFF; CDR3nt: TGTGCCAGCAGCCGACAGGGTGGGCATAATGAAAAACTGTTTTTT
j_gene: TRBJ1-2; d_gene: TRBD1; v_gene: TRBV7-9; abundance: few; CDR3aa: CASSSTGQGGNGYTF; CDR3nt: TGTGCCAGCAGCTCCACAGGACAGGGGGGGAATGGCTACACCTTC
j_gene: TRBJ1-2; d_gene: NA; v_gene: TRBV5-1; abundance: NA; CDR3aa: CASSSASGASANYGYTF; CDR3nt: TGCGCCAGCAGCTCCGCCTCAGGGGCTTCTGCTAACTATGGCTACACCTTC